Listed below are T cell receptor beta chains from one sample, sequenced in a study of blood T cell repertoires in COVID-19. The table came from immunoSEQ multiplex PCR; TCRdb's copy has only in-frame clones and leaves some out. The data hold about 200,000 clones, with over 75% observed a single time. Sequenced sample: peripheral blood. The receptors were sampled from a human donor in a cohort sampled during active COVID-19. The CDR3 runs from the conserved cysteine through the conserved F or W. D genes are given only for firm matches. For some rows the clone size is stated as once, few or many, or as a class when expanded; others skip it.

size	V	D	J	CDR3	DNA
.	TRBV5-1	TRBD2	TRBJ2-1	CASSVSGGPVNEQFF	TGCGCCAGCAGCGTGAGCGGGGGGCCAGTCAATGAGCAGTTCTTC
.	TRBV5-4	.	TRBJ2-7	CASSLPGTGLYEQYF	TGTGCCAGCAGCTTGCCCGGCACAGGGCTTTACGAGCAGTACTTC
.	TRBV6-6	.	TRBJ1-2	CASSNTGDGYTF	TGTGCCAGCAGTAACACGGGGGATGGCTACACCTTC
.	TRBV2	.	TRBJ1-1	CASSGDLNTEAFF	TGTGCCAGCAGTGGCGACTTGAACACTGAAGCTTTCTTT
once	TRBV11-3	TRBD2	TRBJ2-3	CASSQGLAGGADTQYF	TGTGCCAGCAGCCAGGGACTAGCGGGGGGAGCAGATACGCAGTATTTT
few	TRBV2	.	TRBJ1-4	CASRDQGSGEKLFF	TGTGCCAGCAGGGATCAGGGAAGTGGTGAAAAACTGTTTTTT
.	TRBV9	.	TRBJ1-1	CASSVDSTGEAFF	TGTGCCAGCAGCGTAGACTCAACCGGGGAAGCTTTCTTT
.	TRBV28	.	TRBJ1-4	CASSFPGLSNEKLFF	TGTGCCAGCAGTTTCCCGGGATTATCAAATGAAAAACTGTTTTTT
.	TRBV11-2	TRBD1	TRBJ2-3	CASSRRGLTDTQYF	TGTGCCAGCAGCCGCAGGGGGCTTACAGATACGCAGTATTTT
once	TRBV24-1	TRBD2	TRBJ2-3	CATSGGLAGGTAYTQYF	TGTGCCACCAGTGGGGGACTAGCGGGGGGCACAGCGTATACGCAGTATTTT
.	TRBV6-5	.	TRBJ1-2	CVSSTLQGGHGYTF	TGTGTCAGCTCCACCCTACAGGGAGGGCACGGCTACACCTTC
many	TRBV10-2	.	TRBJ1-4	CASSESRGLNEKLFF	TGCGCCAGCAGTGAGTCCAGGGGATTAAATGAAAAACTGTTTTTT
.	TRBV7-6	TRBD1	TRBJ2-5	CASSLRDRGKETQYF	TGTGCCAGCAGCTTAAGGGACAGGGGCAAGGAGACCCAGTACTTC
once	TRBV29-1	TRBD1	TRBJ1-4	CSVVSGTGAEKLFF	TGCAGCGTGGTCTCCGGGACAGGGGCTGAAAAACTGTTTTTT
once	TRBV19	.	TRBJ1-1	CASSILGAFTEAFF	TGTGCCAGTAGTATACTGGGGGCGTTCACTGAAGCTTTCTTT
many	TRBV28	.	TRBJ1-2	CASRQTGTGYTF	TGTGCCAGCAGGCAAACAGGGACCGGCTACACCTTC
.	TRBV6-5	TRBD2	TRBJ2-1	CASRPGLALFQFF	TGTGCCAGCAGACCAGGACTAGCTCTATTTCAGTTCTTC
once	TRBV6-5	TRBD2	TRBJ2-2	CASSPGLGRGELFF	TGTGCCAGCAGTCCGGGACTAGGTCGCGGGGAGCTGTTTTTT
.	TRBV19	.	TRBJ1-1	CASSIDGLLRDTEAFF	TGTGCCAGTAGTATAGACGGACTGCTTCGGGACACTGAAGCTTTCTTT
.	TRBV10-2	TRBD2	TRBJ2-7	CASSPAGGYYEQYF	TGCGCCAGCAGTCCGGCGGGAGGGTATTACGAGCAGTACTTC
.	TRBV6-6	.	TRBJ1-2	CASRTRGVLEGYTF	TGTGCCAGCAGGACTCGGGGGGTCCTTGAAGGCTACACCTTC
.	TRBV30	.	TRBJ2-2	CAWSVRNTGELFF	TGTGCCTGGAGTGTGCGCAACACCGGGGAGCTGTTTTTT
.	TRBV4-2	TRBD1	TRBJ1-2	CASSHDRVLFGYTF	TGTGCCAGCAGCCATGACAGGGTGCTTTTCGGCTACACCTTC
few	TRBV3-1/TRBV3-2	.	TRBJ1-6	CASSTGRSSYNSPLHF	TGTGCCAGCAGTACAGGTCGAAGCTCCTATAATTCACCCCTCCACTTT
.	TRBV6-5	.	TRBJ2-3	CASSYSFADTQYF	TGTGCCAGCAGTTACTCATTCGCAGATACGCAGTATTTT
.	TRBV5-6	TRBD1	TRBJ1-2	CASSFGQGLGYGYTF	TGTGCCAGCAGCTTTGGACAGGGTCTAGGCTATGGCTACACCTTC
few	TRBV10-1	.	TRBJ1-4	CASILSEKLFF	TGCGCCAGCATATTGAGTGAAAAACTGTTTTTT
.	TRBV7-9	.	TRBJ1-6	CASSLGQSGSPLHF	TGTGCCAGCAGCTTAGGACAATCGGGGTCACCCCTCCACTTT
.	TRBV5-1	TRBD2	TRBJ2-3	CASSGDPGLAGRDTQYF	TGCGCCAGCAGCGGAGACCCCGGGCTAGCGGGAAGAGATACGCAGTATTTT
.	TRBV6-5	TRBD2	TRBJ2-3	CASKRGSTDTQYF	TGTGCCAGCAAGCGGGGTTCCACAGATACGCAGTATTTT
once	TRBV10-3	.	TRBJ1-1	CAISEPRDGNTEAFF	TGTGCCATCAGTGAACCCAGGGATGGGAACACTGAAGCTTTCTTT
.	TRBV9	TRBD2	TRBJ2-5	CASSVKVGGVETQYF	TGTGCCAGCAGCGTGAAGGTGGGGGGGGTAGAGACCCAGTACTTC
.	TRBV7-8	.	TRBJ2-7	CASSLGQLEGYEQYF	TGTGCCAGCAGCTTGGGACAGTTGGAGGGCTACGAGCAGTACTTC
few	TRBV24-1	TRBD2	TRBJ2-1	CATSDIGLAGGNEQFF	TGTGCCACCAGTGATATCGGACTAGCGGGGGGAAATGAGCAGTTCTTC
.	TRBV7-9	.	TRBJ1-6	CASSLAPETNSPLHF	TGTGCCAGCAGCTTAGCTCCGGAGACTAATTCACCCCTCCACTTT
once	TRBV7-3	TRBD2	TRBJ2-1	CASSLGGGPYNEQFF	TGTGCCAGCAGCTTAGGCGGGGGGCCGTACAATGAGCAGTTCTTC
.	TRBV12-3/TRBV12-4	.	TRBJ2-7	CASTRFPYEQYF	TGTGCCAGCACCCGGTTCCCCTACGAGCAGTACTTC
few	TRBV28	.	TRBJ1-5	CASATYASNQPQHF	TGTGCCAGCGCTACCTACGCTAGCAATCAGCCCCAGCATTTT
many	TRBV19	.	TRBJ2-6	CASSIETGSSGANVLTF	TGTGCCAGTAGTATAGAGACAGGTTCCTCTGGGGCCAACGTCCTGACTTTC
.	TRBV19	TRBD1	TRBJ2-7	CASTGTGVAYEQYF	TGTGCCAGTACCGGGACAGGAGTCGCCTACGAGCAGTACTTC
few	TRBV6-1	.	TRBJ1-6	CASSEGGRESPLHF	TGTGCCAGCAGTGAAGGGGGCCGCGAGTCACCCCTCCACTTT